This record covers a single T cell receptor beta chain. Its antigen remains unknown. This sample stems from a study of CXCR3-negative and CXCR3-positive naive CD8 T cells. The CDR3 sequence is 13 residues long. In germline, CDR1 is MNHEY, CDR2 SVGEGT. Sorting was done in triplicate for each CD8+ T cell subset (about 300,000 cells each). Study-wide points: Diversity proved comparably high across both naive subsets and much lower in memory CD8+ cells. CXCR3 levels fell partly with cryopreservation; most assays relied on fresh PBMCs.

The TRB libraries of cDNA were built by UMI-labeled 5' RACE. TCRdb reprocessed the 5' RACE reads; each CDR3 protein has one entry and no DNA is given. This sample's table reports about 130,000 distinct CDR3 sequences. The TCR sequence derives from a human donor in good health. Some clones in this sample may be carry-over from other donors' samples. Sequenced input: naive CXCR3- CD8+ T cells from blood. Stated subset: CD45RO-CCR7+CD27+CD95- naive CD8+ T cells lacking CXCR3 (TNR3-). V gene TRBV6-2 or TRBV6-3 combines with J gene TRBJ2-2. CDR3 sequence: CASSYPGAGELFF.